A single T cell receptor (beta chain) is shown here with its context. How the authors handled the data: Estimates of nucleated cell counts were drawn from the amplification of reference gene primers. The table came from immunoSEQ multiplex PCR; TCRdb's copy has only in-frame clones and leaves some out. V and J calls and clone size come straight from that table; D and trimming were deduced from the DNA. The sample carries about 240,000 clones, 70% to 90% recorded once. The data belong to a study of blood T cell repertoires in COVID-19. Overall study context: The samples span acute and convalescent COVID-19 from the United States, Italy and Spain.

Germline V gives CDR1 SQVTM, CDR2 ANQGSEA. V was clipped by 0 bases and J by 7 bases, with 6 bases between them. The length of the CDR3 is 11 residues. The origin of this receptor is a woman in her seventies with active or convalescent COVID-19. Input material: peripheral blood. The J gene is TRBJ1-2, the V gene TRBV29-1; D ambiguous. This CDR3 reads CSVEEPGGYTF. CDR3 nucleotide sequence: TGCAGCGTTGAAGAACCCGGTGGCTACACCTTC.